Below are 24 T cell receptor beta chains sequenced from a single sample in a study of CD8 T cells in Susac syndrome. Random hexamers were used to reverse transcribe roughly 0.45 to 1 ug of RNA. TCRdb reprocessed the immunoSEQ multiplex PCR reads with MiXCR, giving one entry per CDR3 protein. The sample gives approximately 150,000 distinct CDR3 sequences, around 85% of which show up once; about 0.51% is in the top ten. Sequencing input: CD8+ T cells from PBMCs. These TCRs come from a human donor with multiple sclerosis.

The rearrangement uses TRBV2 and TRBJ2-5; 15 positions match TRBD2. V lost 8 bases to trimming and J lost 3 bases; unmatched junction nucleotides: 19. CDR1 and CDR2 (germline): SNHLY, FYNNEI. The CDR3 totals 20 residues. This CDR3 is CASSGGTSGGFLVVEETQYF. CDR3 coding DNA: TGTGCCAGCTCGGGTGGGACTAGCGGGGGGTTCCTAGTGGTAGAAGAGACCCAGTACTTC. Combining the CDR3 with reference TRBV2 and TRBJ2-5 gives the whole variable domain EPEVTQTPSHQVTQMGQEVILRCVPISNHLYFYWYRQILGQKVEFLVSFYNNEISEKSEIFDDQFSVERPDGSNFTLKIRSTKLEDSAMYFCASSGGTSGGFLVVEETQYFGPGTRLLVL.

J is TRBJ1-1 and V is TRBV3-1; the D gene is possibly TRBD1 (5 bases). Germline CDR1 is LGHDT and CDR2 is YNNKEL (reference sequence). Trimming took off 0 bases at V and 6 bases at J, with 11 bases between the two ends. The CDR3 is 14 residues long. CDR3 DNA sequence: TGTGCCAGCAGCCAAGATATAGGGACGGCTGAAGCTTTCTTT. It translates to CASSQDIGTAEAFF.

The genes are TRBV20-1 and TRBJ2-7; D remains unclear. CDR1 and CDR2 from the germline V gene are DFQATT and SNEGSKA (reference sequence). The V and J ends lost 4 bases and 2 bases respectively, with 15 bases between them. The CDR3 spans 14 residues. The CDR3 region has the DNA TGCAGTGCTATTTCCCGACAAGTAGCCTACGAGCAGTACTTC. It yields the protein CSAISRQVAYEQYF.

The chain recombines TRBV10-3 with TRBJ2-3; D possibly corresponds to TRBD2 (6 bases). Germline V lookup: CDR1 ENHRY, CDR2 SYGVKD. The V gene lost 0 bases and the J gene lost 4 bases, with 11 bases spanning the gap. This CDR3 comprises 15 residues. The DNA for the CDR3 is TGTGCCATCAGTGAGTCAGAAACGGGAGCAGATACGCAGTATTTT. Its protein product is CAISESETGADTQYF.

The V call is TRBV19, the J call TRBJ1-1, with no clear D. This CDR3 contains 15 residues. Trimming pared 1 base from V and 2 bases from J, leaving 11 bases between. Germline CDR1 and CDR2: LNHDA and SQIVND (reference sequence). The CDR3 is CASSIGWEINTEAFF. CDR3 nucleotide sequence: TGTGCCAGTAGTATAGGCTGGGAGATAAACACTGAAGCTTTCTTT.

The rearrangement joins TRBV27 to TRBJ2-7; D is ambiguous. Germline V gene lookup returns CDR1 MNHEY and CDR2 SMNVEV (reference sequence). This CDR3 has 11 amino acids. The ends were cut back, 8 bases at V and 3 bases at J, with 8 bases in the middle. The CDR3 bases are TGTGCCAGCGGCTCCTACTACGAGCAGTACTTC. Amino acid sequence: CASGSYYEQYF.

CDR3 amino acids: CATSPIGGPEQYF. CDR3 DNA sequence: TGTGCCACCAGCCCGATCGGGGGGCCCGAGCAGTACTTC. The gene calls are TRBV15 and TRBJ2-7; D is perhaps TRBD2 (7 bases). CDR1 LNHNV and CDR2 YYDKDF come from the germline V gene (reference sequence). The CDR3 is 13 residues long. Trimming removed 5 bases at V and 6 bases at J, with 14 bases between.

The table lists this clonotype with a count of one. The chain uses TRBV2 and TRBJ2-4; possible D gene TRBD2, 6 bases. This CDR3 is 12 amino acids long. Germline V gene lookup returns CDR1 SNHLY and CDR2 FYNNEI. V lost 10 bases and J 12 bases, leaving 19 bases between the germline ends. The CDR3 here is CATKGGTRDQYF. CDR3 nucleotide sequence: TGTGCCACTAAAGGAGGGACCAGGGATCAGTACTTC.

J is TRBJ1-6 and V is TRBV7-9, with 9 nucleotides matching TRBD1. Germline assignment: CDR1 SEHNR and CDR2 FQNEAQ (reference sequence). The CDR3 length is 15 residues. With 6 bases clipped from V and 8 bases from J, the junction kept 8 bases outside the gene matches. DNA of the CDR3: TGTGCCAGCAGTTCTCGACAGGGGGTGGATTCACCCCTCCACTTT. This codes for CASSSRQGVDSPLHF. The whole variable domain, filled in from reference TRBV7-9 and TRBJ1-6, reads DTGVSQNPRHKITKRGQNVTFRCDPISEHNRLYWYRQTLGQGPEFLTYFQNEAQLEKSRLLSDRFSAERPKGSFSTLEIQRTEQGDSAMYLCASSSRQGVDSPLHFGNGTRLTVT.

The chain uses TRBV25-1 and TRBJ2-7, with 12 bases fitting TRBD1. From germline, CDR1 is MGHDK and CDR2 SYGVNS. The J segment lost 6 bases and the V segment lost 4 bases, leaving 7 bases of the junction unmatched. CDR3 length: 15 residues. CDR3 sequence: CASSGPGTGGSEQYV. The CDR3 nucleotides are TGTGCCAGCAGTGGACCCGGGACAGGGGGCAGCGAGCAGTACGTC.

The CDR3 here is CACLIGGSTEQFF. The CDR3 nucleotides read TGTGCCTGCCTAATTGGGGGATCGACTGAGCAGTTCTTC. The chain is built from TRBV30 and TRBJ2-1; D tentatively fits TRBD1 or TRBD2 (5 bases each). With 6 bases removed from V and 9 bases from J, the gap between germline ends came to 18 bases. There are 13 residues in the CDR3. The V gene's germline CDR1 is GTSNPN and CDR2 SVGIG (reference sequence).

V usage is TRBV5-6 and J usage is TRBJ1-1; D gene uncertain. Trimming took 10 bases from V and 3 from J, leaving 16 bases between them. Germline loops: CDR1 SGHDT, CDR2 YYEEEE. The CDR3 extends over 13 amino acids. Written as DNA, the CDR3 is TGTGCCTCCAAGCTGGGAATGGACACTGAAGCTTTCTTT. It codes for CASKLGMDTEAFF.

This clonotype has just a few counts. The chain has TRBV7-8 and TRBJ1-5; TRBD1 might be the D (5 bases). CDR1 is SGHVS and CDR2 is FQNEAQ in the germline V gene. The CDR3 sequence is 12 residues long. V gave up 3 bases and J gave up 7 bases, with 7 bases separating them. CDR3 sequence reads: CASSLGEQPQHF. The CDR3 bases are TGTGCCAGCAGCTTGGGGGAACAGCCCCAGCATTTT. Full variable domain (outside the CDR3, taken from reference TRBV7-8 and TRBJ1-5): GAGVSQSPRYKVAKRGQDVALRCDPISGHVSLFWYQQALGQGPEFLTYFQNEAQLDKSGLPSDRFFAERPEGSVSTLKIQRTQQEDSAVYLCASSLGEQPQHFGDGTRLSIL.

Written as DNA, the CDR3 is TGTGCCAGCACCGGGGGAGCATGGAATGAGCAGTTCTTC. Its protein product is CASTGGAWNEQFF. The chain is built from TRBV6-1 and TRBJ2-1; possibly TRBD2 for D (6 bases). Trimming removed 7 bases at V and 7 bases at J, with 14 bases between. The germline CDR1 and CDR2 sequences are MNHNS and SASEGT. CDR3 length: 13 residues.

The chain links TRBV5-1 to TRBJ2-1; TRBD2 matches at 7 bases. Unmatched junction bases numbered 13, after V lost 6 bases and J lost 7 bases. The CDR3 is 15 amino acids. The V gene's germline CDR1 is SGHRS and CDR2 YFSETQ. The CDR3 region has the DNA TGCGCCAGCAACCCTTGGAAGGGGCGGGGGAATGAGCAGTTCTTC. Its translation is CASNPWKGRGNEQFF.

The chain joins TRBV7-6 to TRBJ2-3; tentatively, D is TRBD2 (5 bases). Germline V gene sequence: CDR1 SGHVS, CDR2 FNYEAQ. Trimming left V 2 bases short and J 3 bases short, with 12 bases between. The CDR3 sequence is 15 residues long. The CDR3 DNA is TGTGCCAGCAGCTTACTGCTAGGAGGTACAGATACGCAGTATTTT. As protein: CASSLLLGGTDTQYF.

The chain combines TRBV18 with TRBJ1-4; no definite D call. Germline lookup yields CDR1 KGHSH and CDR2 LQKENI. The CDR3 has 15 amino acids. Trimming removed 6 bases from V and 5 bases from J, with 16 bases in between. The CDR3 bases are TGTGCCAGCTCCAAAGAGACAAGGCCAAATGAAAAACTGTTTTTT. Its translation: CASSKETRPNEKLFF.

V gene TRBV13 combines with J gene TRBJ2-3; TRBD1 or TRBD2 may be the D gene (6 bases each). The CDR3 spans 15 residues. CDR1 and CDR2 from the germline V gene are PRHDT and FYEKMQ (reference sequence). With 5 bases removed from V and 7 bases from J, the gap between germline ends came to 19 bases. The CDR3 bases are TGTGCCAGCAGCGGCCCTAGGGGGGAGTGGAATACGCAGTATTTT. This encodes CASSGPRGEWNTQYF.

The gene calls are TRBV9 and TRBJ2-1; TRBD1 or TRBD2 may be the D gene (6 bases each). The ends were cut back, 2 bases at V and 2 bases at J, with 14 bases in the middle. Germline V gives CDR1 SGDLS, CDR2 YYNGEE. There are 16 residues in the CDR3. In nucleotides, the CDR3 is TGTGCCAGCAGCGTTGGGCGGGACACCCCCTACAATGAGCAGTTCTTC. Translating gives CASSVGRDTPYNEQFF.

The CDR3 nucleotides are TGTGCCAGCAGCTACCTTAAATCACCCCTCCACTTT. Translation gives CASSYLKSPLHF. The J gene is TRBJ1-6, the V gene TRBV5-6; no firm D call. The V end lost 3 bases, the J end lost 10 bases, and 8 bases lay between the germline ends. This CDR3 has 12 amino acids. In germline, CDR1 is SGHDT, CDR2 YYEEEE.

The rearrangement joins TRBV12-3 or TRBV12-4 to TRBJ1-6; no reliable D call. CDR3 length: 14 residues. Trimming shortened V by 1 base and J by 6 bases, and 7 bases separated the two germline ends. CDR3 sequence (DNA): TGTGCCAGCAGTTTAGGCAGTCCTAATTCACCCCTCCACTTT. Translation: CASSLGSPNSPLHF.

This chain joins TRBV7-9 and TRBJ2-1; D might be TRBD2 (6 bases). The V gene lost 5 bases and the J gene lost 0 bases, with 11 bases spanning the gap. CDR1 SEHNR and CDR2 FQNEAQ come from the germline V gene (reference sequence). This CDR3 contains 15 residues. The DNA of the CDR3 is TGTGCCAGCAGCACGACCGGGGGCTCCTACAATGAGCAGTTCTTC. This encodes CASSTTGGSYNEQFF.

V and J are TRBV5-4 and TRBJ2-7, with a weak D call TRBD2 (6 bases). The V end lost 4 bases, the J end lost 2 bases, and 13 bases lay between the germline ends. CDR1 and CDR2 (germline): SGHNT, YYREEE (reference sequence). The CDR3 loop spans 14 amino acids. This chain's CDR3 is CASSGGVGAYEQYF. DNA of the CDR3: TGTGCCAGCAGCGGAGGGGTGGGGGCCTACGAGCAGTACTTC.

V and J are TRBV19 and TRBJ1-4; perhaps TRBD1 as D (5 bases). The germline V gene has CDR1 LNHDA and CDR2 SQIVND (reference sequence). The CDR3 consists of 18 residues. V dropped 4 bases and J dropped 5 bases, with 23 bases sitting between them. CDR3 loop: CASSNPTGTGGANEKLFF. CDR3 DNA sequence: TGTGCCAGTAGTAACCCGACTGGGACCGGCGGGGCGAATGAAAAACTGTTTTTT.